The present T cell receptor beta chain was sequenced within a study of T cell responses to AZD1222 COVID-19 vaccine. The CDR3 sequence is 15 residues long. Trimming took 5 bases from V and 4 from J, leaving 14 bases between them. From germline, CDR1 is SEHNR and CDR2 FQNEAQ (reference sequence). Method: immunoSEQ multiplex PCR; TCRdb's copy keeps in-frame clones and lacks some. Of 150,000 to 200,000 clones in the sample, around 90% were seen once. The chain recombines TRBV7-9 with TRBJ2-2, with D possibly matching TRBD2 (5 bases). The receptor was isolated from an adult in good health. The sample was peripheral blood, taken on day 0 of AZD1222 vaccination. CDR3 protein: CASSPGIPPTGELFF. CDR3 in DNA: TGTGCCAGCAGCCCGGGGATCCCGCCCACCGGGGAGCTGTTTTTT.